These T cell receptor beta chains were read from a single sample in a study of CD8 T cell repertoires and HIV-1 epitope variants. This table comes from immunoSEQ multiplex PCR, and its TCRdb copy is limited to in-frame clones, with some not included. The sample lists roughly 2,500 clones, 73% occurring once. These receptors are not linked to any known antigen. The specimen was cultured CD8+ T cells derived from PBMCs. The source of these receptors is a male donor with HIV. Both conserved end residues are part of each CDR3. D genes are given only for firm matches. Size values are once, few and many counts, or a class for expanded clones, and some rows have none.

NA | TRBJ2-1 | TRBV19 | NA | CASSIWQNEQFF | TGTGCCAGTAGTATTTGGCAAAATGAGCAGTTCTTC
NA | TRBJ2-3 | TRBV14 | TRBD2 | CASSQDRREGRGDTQYF | TGTGCCAGCAGCCAAGATAGGAGGGAGGGCCGGGGAGATACGCAGTATTTT
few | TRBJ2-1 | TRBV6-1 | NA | CASEEGLSKEQFF | TGTGCCAGCGAGGAGGGCCTAAGTAAGGAGCAGTTCTTC
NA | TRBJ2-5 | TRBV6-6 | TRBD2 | CASSRGGDQETQYF | TGTGCCAGCAGTCGTGGGGGGGACCAAGAGACCCAGTACTTC
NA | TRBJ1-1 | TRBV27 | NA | CASSLSSRNEAFF | TGTGCCAGCAGTTTATCGTCCCGGAATGAAGCTTTCTTT
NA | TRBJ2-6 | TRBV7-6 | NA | CASSLMAGANVLTF | TGTGCCAGCAGCTTAATGGCCGGGGCCAACGTCCTGACTTTC
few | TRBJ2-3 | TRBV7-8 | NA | CASSLASVGDTQYF | TGTGCCAGCAGCTTAGCGAGCGTTGGAGATACGCAGTATTTT
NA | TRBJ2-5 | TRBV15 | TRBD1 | CATSRGTDRGGETQYF | TGTGCCACCAGCAGAGGGACGGACAGGGGAGGAGAGACCCAGTACTTC
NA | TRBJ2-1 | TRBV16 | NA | CASSQSLEFTLYNEQFF | TGTGCAAGCAGCCAATCACTGGAATTCACACTCTACAATGAGCAGTTCTTC
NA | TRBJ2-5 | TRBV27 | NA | CASSLEGYEETQYF | TGTGCCAGCAGTTTGGAGGGTTATGAAGAGACCCAGTACTTC
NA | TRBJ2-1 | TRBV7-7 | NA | CASSPGGPGLREQFF | TGTGCCAGCAGCCCGGGGGGCCCTGGGTTGCGTGAGCAGTTCTTC
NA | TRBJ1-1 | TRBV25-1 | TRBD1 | CATGAGGTEAFF | TGTGCTACAGGGGCGGGTGGCACTGAAGCTTTCTTT
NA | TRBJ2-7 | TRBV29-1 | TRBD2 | CSVRPRLAGANEQYF | TGCAGCGTTCGCCCGCGACTAGCGGGAGCGAACGAGCAGTACTTC
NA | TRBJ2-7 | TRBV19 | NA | CASTPGAGAYEQYF | TGTGCCAGTACCCCAGGGGCCGGAGCCTACGAGCAGTACTTC
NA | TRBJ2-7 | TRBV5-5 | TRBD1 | CASSKGTGRYEQYF | TGTGCCAGCAGCAAAGGGACAGGGAGATACGAGCAGTACTTC
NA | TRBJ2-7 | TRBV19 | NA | CASSPPLSYEQYF | TGTGCCAGTAGTCCACCGCTATCCTACGAGCAGTACTTC
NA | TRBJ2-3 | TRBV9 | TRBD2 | CASSVGWAGGEGTDTQYF | TGTGCCAGCAGCGTAGGTTGGGCGGGAGGAGAAGGCACAGATACGCAGTATTTT
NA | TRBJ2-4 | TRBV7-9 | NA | CASSFQGNIQYF | TGTGCCAGCAGCTTCCAGGGCAACATTCAGTACTTC
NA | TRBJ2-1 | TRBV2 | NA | CASRSLDSPEQFF | TGTGCCAGTCGGTCCCTGGACTCACCCGAGCAGTTCTTC
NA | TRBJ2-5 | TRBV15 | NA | CATKSGPGEETQYF | TGTGCCACCAAAAGCGGGCCGGGGGAAGAGACCCAGTACTTC
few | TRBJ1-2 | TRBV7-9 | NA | CASSLTGSEGYGYTF | TGTGCCAGCAGCCTAACAGGGTCGGAGGGCTATGGCTACACCTTC
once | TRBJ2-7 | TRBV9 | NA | CASSPEQGSYEQYF | TGTGCCAGCAGCCCGGAGCAGGGGTCCTACGAGCAGTACTTC
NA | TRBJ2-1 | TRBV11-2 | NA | CASSPSSGTRGTGVNEQFF | TGTGCCAGCAGCCCATCATCCGGGACTCGGGGGACGGGGGTGAATGAGCAGTTCTTC
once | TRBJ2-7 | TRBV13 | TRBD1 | CASSFGTGAYEQYF | TGTGCCAGCAGCTTCGGGACAGGGGCCTACGAGCAGTACTTC
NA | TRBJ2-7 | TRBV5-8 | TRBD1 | CASSLGDSDSYEQYF | TGTGCCAGCAGCTTGGGGGACAGTGACTCCTACGAGCAGTACTTC
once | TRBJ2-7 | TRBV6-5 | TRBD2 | CASSFRGGLDEQYF | TGTGCCAGCAGTTTTCGGGGGGGCCTGGACGAGCAGTACTTC
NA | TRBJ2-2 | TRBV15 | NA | CATSGGTSLNTGELFF | TGTGCCACCAGCGGAGGGACTTCCTTGAACACCGGGGAACTGTTTTTT
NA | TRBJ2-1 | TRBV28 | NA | CASSLSAPEFVRAGYNEQFF | TGTGCCAGCAGTTTATCGGCCCCTGAGTTCGTGAGGGCCGGGTACAATGAGCAGTTCTTC
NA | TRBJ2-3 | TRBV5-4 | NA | CASSREPAILDTQYF | TGTGCCAGCAGCCGAGAGCCGGCTATCCTAGATACGCAGTATTTT
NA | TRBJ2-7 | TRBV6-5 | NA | CASSYGGGEQYF | TGTGCCAGCAGTTACGGGGGAGGCGAGCAGTACTTC
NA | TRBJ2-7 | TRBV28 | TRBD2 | CASSFSLAGGSSYEQYF | TGTGCCAGCAGTTTTTCTCTAGCGGGAGGTAGCTCCTACGAGCAGTACTTC
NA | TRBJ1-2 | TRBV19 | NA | CASSARYGYTF | TGTGCCAGTAGTGCTCGATATGGCTACACCTTC
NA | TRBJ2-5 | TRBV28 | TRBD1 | CASTADRGQGETQYF | TGTGCCAGCACTGCGGACAGGGGGCAGGGGGAGACCCAGTACTTC
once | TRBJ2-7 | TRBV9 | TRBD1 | CASSGRGQGEQYF | TGTGCCAGCAGCGGCAGGGGGCAGGGAGAGCAGTACTTC
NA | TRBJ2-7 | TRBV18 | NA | CASSPTVPGEQYF | TGTGCCAGCTCACCAACAGTTCCAGGCGAGCAGTACTTC
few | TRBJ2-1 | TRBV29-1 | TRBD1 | CSVDHWDRYNEQFF | TGCAGCGTTGACCACTGGGACAGGTACAATGAGCAGTTCTTC
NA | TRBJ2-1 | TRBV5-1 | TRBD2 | CASSLVSGGVNEQFF | TGCGCCAGCAGCTTGGTTAGCGGGGGGGTCAATGAGCAGTTCTTC
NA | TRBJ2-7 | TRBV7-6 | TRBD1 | CASSSGQGSYEQYF | TGTGCCAGCAGCTCGGGACAGGGCTCCTACGAGCAGTACTTC
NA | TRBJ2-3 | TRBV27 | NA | CASSSWGTDTQYF | TGTGCCAGCAGTTCGTGGGGCACAGATACGCAGTATTTT
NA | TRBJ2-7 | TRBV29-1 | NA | CSVAGLSGGGYEQYF | TGCAGCGTTGCTGGTTTGTCAGGGGGAGGCTACGAGCAGTACTTC
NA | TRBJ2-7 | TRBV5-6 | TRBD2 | CASSAGLGSSEQYF | TGTGCCAGCAGCGCGGGACTAGGTTCCTCCGAGCAGTACTTC
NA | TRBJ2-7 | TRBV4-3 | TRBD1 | CASSLSDRGEREQYF | TGCGCCAGCAGCCTATCCGACAGGGGGGAACGCGAGCAGTACTTC
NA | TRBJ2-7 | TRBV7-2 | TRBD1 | CASSPGQGLWNEQYF | TGTGCCAGCAGCCCGGGACAGGGTCTTTGGAACGAGCAGTACTTC
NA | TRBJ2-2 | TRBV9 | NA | CASSVWRGQNTGELFF | TGTGCCAGCAGCGTATGGCGGGGCCAAAACACCGGGGAGCTGTTTTTT
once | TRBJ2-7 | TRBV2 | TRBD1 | CASSSIQGASEQYF | TGTGCCAGCAGTTCCATACAGGGGGCCAGCGAGCAGTACTTC
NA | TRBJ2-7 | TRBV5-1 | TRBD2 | CASSLAGGSYEQYF | TGCGCCAGCAGCTTGGCGGGGGGATCCTACGAGCAGTACTTC
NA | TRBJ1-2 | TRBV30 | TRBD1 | CAPTGGSFYGYTF | TGTGCCCCTACAGGGGGGTCCTTCTATGGCTACACCTTC
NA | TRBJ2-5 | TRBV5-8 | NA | CASSLGGPQETQYF | TGTGCCAGCAGCTTGGGGGGGCCCCAAGAGACCCAGTACTTC
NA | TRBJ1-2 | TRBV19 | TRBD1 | CASSIEPTGGTPTHLYGYTF | TGTGCCAGTAGCATAGAACCGACAGGGGGAACCCCTACCCACTTATATGGCTACACCTTC
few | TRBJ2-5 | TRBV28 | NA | CASSSVDRTQETQYF | TGTGCCAGCAGTTCAGTGGACAGAACCCAAGAGACCCAGTACTTC
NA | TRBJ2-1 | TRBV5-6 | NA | CASSLEGGKYNEQFF | TGTGCCAGCAGCTTGGAAGGGGGAAAATACAATGAGCAGTTCTTC
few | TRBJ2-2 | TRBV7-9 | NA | CASSHIKGRDTGELFF | TGTGCCAGCAGCCACATTAAGGGGCGCGACACCGGGGAGCTGTTTTTT